This T cell receptor (beta chain) was identified in a study of cytomegalovirus exposure and HLA in healthy donors. Study-level points and caveats: In a later analysis, the majority of CMV-associated beta chains seemingly showed HLA restriction. Analyzed later, association rates of TCRs varied across HLA loci, with DRB1 most and HLA-C fewest. According to an earlier analysis, most TCR beta V segments yielded productive rearrangements about 87% or about 30% of the time.

The CDR3 is made up of 16 amino acids. With V trimmed by 5 bases and J by 7 bases, 11 bases remained unmatched. Germline CDR1 SGHTA, CDR2 FQGNSA. PCR was performed using 60 Vbeta and 13 Jbeta primers. The table came from immunoSEQ multiplex PCR; TCRdb's copy has only in-frame clones and leaves some out. The table lists about 180,000 clones, more than 60% of them singletons, with approximately 1.3% in the top ten. In the case of this clone: Its antigen is not identified.

The chain combines TRBV7-2 with TRBJ1-6, with TRBD1 matching over 7 bases. Sequenced sample: PBMCs. The clonotype was recovered from a man aged 18 to 29 in good health and CMV-seronegative. The CDR3 coding sequence is TGTGCCAGCAGCCCCCGAGGGGCAGGGGGAAATTCACCCCTCCACTTT. As protein: CASSPRGAGGNSPLHF.